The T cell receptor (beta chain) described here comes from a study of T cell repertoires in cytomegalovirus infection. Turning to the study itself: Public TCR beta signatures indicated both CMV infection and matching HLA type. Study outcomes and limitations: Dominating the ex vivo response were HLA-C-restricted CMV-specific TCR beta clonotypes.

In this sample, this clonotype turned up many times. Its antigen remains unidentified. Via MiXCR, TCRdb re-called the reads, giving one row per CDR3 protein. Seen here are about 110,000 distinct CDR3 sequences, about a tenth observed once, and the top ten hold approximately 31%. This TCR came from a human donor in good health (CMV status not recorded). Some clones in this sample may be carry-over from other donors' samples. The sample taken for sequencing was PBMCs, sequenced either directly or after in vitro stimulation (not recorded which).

The chain's CDR3 is CASSITDLRTF. Here the CDR3 DNA reads TGTGCCAGCAGTATTACGGACCTTCGCACCTTC. The chain uses TRBV28 and TRBJ1-2; D call uncertain. The CDR3 is made up of 11 amino acids. The V gene's germline CDR1 is MDHEN and CDR2 SYDVKM. The ends were cut back, 5 bases at V and 13 bases at J, with 14 bases in the middle.